The entry below gives a single TCR beta chain sequence along with its context. Antigen: not known. The Oncomine TCR Beta short-read assay was applied to DNA of cultured CD4+ T cells. TCRdb re-derived calls from the PCR reads in MiXCR, one entry per CDR3 protein. The data hold 15,000 to 20,000 distinct CDR3 sequences, with less than 50% observed a single time. Specified treatment: roughly 10-day PBMC culture with coronavirus spike peptide pools or control peptides (ViraFEST assay). These data belong to a study of vaccination and CD4 T cells after COVID-19. About the study: Investigators took post-vaccine samples a median about 65 days after dose two, within a range of 14 to 241.

Findings and caveats of the study: Convalescent patients' median share of reactive clones seen only post-vaccination was around 86%.

Germline V gene lookup returns CDR1 LNHDA and CDR2 SQIVND (reference sequence). Trimming cost V 5 bases and J 1 base; bases outside gene matches: 3. The CDR3 contains 14 residues. The sample comprised CD4+ T cells from blood, cultured in vitro. This clonotype was sampled from a human donor who had recovered from COVID-19. The gene calls are TRBV19 and TRBJ2-3; 7 nucleotides match TRBD1. The CDR3 DNA reads as TGTGCCAGTAGTTTAAGGGGGCGCACAGATACGCAGTATTTT. Protein: CASSLRGRTDTQYF.